The entry below describes one T cell receptor beta chain. The data belong to a study of T cell responses to AZD1222 COVID-19 vaccine. Some clones are missing from TCRdb's copy, which holds only in-frame ones; the method was immunoSEQ multiplex PCR. The sample lists approximately 210,000 clones, approximately 94% occurring once. Trimming removed 6 bases at V and 4 bases at J, with 22 bases between. Germline CDR1 and CDR2: MNHEY and SVGEGT. The CDR3 totals 17 residues. V is TRBV6-2 or TRBV6-3 and J is TRBJ1-5; tentative D call: TRBD1 (5 bases). Sequencing used peripheral blood, obtained 28 days after the second dose of the MenACWY control vaccine. This receptor was taken from an adult who received the MenACWY meningococcal vaccine as a control. CDR3 loop: CASSRGGAREGNQPQHF. CDR3 coding DNA: TGTGCCAGCAGCCGGGGAGGGGCCAGGGAGGGGAATCAGCCCCAGCATTTT.